This T cell receptor (beta chain) was sequenced during a study of blood T cell repertoires in COVID-19. Clones were sequenced by immunoSEQ multiplex PCR, and TCRdb holds only the in-frame ones, with some missing. The data hold more than 150,000 clones, with 60% to 85% observed a single time. The germline V gene encodes CDR1 SGHDT and CDR2 YYEEEE. The CDR3 loop spans 16 amino acids. V shed 4 bases and J 6 bases; nucleotides not matched to a gene: 14. Sample: peripheral blood. The chain is built from TRBV5-6 and TRBJ2-3; 7 bases agree with TRBD1. The receptor's source is a man aged 60 to 75 with active or convalescent COVID-19. This CDR3 reads CASSPVPGQYSDTQYF. The CDR3 DNA reads TGTGCCAGCAGCCCTGTCCCGGGACAGTATTCGGATACGCAGTATTTT.